A selection of T cell receptor beta chains follows, all from one sample in a study of cytomegalovirus exposure and HLA in healthy donors. Here immunoSEQ multiplex PCR was the method, and the copy in TCRdb shows in-frame clones only, minus some. Here the sample spans 120,000 or so clones, 70% to 90% being singletons. Sequencing was performed on PBMCs. Receptors were obtained from a man between 35 and 55 years old in good health and CMV-seronegative. Each CDR3 is given with its conserved first and last residue. D genes are given only for firm matches. Only some rows state a clone size, as once, few, many or a class for expanded clones.

D gene: -; V gene: TRBV25-1; J gene: TRBJ1-5; clone size: -; CDR3 DNA: TGTGCCAGCAGTGAATTCGGGGGGGGAAATCAGCCCCAGCATTTT; CDR3 protein: CASSEFGGGNQPQHF
D gene: TRBD1; V gene: TRBV12-5; J gene: TRBJ1-5; clone size: -; CDR3 DNA: TGTGCTAGTGACTCAGACAGGGAGGGCAATCAGCCCCAGCATTTT; CDR3 protein: CASDSDREGNQPQHF
D gene: TRBD2; V gene: TRBV5-4; J gene: TRBJ2-3; clone size: -; CDR3 DNA: TGTGCCAGCAGCCTAGGGACTAGCGGGGGGGCGTGGGATACGCAGTATTTT; CDR3 protein: CASSLGTSGGAWDTQYF
D gene: -; V gene: TRBV29-1; J gene: TRBJ1-2; clone size: -; CDR3 DNA: TGCAGCGTTGAAAAATCACAGGGAAGAGATGGCTACACCTTC; CDR3 protein: CSVEKSQGRDGYTF
D gene: -; V gene: TRBV9; J gene: TRBJ1-3; clone size: -; CDR3 DNA: TGTGCCAGCAGCGTAGAGGGGACTGGAAACACCATATATTTT; CDR3 protein: CASSVEGTGNTIYF
D gene: -; V gene: TRBV7-6; J gene: TRBJ1-2; clone size: -; CDR3 DNA: TGTGCCAGCAGCCCGCTCTCGGGAGAGAACTATGGCTACACCTTC; CDR3 protein: CASSPLSGENYGYTF
D gene: TRBD2; V gene: TRBV6-5; J gene: TRBJ2-1; clone size: -; CDR3 DNA: TGTGCCAGCAGGGACGGGACTAGCGGGTCCGATGAGCAGTTCTTC; CDR3 protein: CASRDGTSGSDEQFF
D gene: -; V gene: TRBV29-1; J gene: TRBJ1-2; clone size: once; CDR3 DNA: TGCAGCGATGGGGGGGGATACACCTTC; CDR3 protein: CSDGGGYTF
D gene: -; V gene: TRBV15; J gene: TRBJ1-3; clone size: -; CDR3 DNA: TGTGCCACCAGCAGAGATAGGGGCTCCGGAAACACCATATATTTT; CDR3 protein: CATSRDRGSGNTIYF
D gene: -; V gene: TRBV7-6; J gene: TRBJ2-5; clone size: -; CDR3 DNA: TGTGCCAGCAGCTTCCGAGGGGGTCCGTTGGAGACCCAGTACTTC; CDR3 protein: CASSFRGGPLETQYF
D gene: -; V gene: TRBV6-6; J gene: TRBJ1-3; clone size: -; CDR3 DNA: TGTGCCAGCAGTTGGGGCAGGGCGAACTCTGGAAACACCATATATTTT; CDR3 protein: CASSWGRANSGNTIYF
D gene: TRBD1; V gene: TRBV29-1; J gene: TRBJ2-3; clone size: -; CDR3 DNA: TGCAGCGTTGAAGAGGCGGGACAGGGGACCACAGATACGCAGTATTTT; CDR3 protein: CSVEEAGQGTTDTQYF
D gene: TRBD2; V gene: TRBV7-6; J gene: TRBJ2-3; clone size: -; CDR3 DNA: TGTGCCAGCAGCTTAGTGTCGGCGGGGGGGGCAGATACGCAGTATTTT; CDR3 protein: CASSLVSAGGADTQYF
D gene: TRBD1; V gene: TRBV28; J gene: TRBJ1-1; clone size: -; CDR3 DNA: TGTGCCAGCAGGAAGGACAGGGTTAACACTGAAGCTTTCTTT; CDR3 protein: CASRKDRVNTEAFF
D gene: TRBD1; V gene: TRBV25-1; J gene: TRBJ1-5; clone size: -; CDR3 DNA: TGTGCCAGCAGCGAATGGGACACAGGGGAAGGTCAGCCCCAGCATTTT; CDR3 protein: CASSEWDTGEGQPQHF
D gene: -; V gene: TRBV11-2; J gene: TRBJ1-3; clone size: few; CDR3 DNA: TGTGCCAGCAGCTTATTACGGTCCAACTCTGGAAACACCATATATTTT; CDR3 protein: CASSLLRSNSGNTIYF
D gene: TRBD1; V gene: TRBV7-9; J gene: TRBJ1-4; clone size: -; CDR3 DNA: TGTGCCAGCAAGTATGCCGGACAGGGGAAAGAAAAACTGTTTTTT; CDR3 protein: CASKYAGQGKEKLFF
D gene: TRBD1; V gene: TRBV6-1; J gene: TRBJ1-2; clone size: -; CDR3 DNA: TGTGCCAGCAGGCAGGGACAGTTCTATGGCTACACCTTC; CDR3 protein: CASRQGQFYGYTF
D gene: -; V gene: TRBV5-4; J gene: TRBJ2-6; clone size: -; CDR3 DNA: TGTGCCAGCAGGCCCGCGAACTCTGGGGCCAACGTCCTGACTTTC; CDR3 protein: CASRPANSGANVLTF
D gene: -; V gene: TRBV5-5; J gene: TRBJ2-1; clone size: -; CDR3 DNA: TGTGCCAGCAGCTCCCTGACACCTACCTACAATGAGCAGTTCTTC; CDR3 protein: CASSSLTPTYNEQFF
D gene: -; V gene: TRBV29-1; J gene: TRBJ2-5; clone size: -; CDR3 DNA: TGCAGCGTTGGGGCAGTCCAAGAGACCCAGTACTTC; CDR3 protein: CSVGAVQETQYF
D gene: TRBD1; V gene: TRBV30; J gene: TRBJ1-6; clone size: -; CDR3 DNA: TGTGCCTGGAGTGGAGGGGGCGAGTCATATAATTCACCCCTCCACTTT; CDR3 protein: CAWSGGGESYNSPLHF
D gene: -; V gene: TRBV29-1; J gene: TRBJ2-1; clone size: few; CDR3 DNA: TGCAGCGTTGTTCCCGGAGGAAAGGAGCAGTTCTTC; CDR3 protein: CSVVPGGKEQFF
D gene: -; V gene: TRBV29-1; J gene: TRBJ1-4; clone size: -; CDR3 DNA: TGCAGCGTCCGAGTCGGGGAAAAACTGTTTTTT; CDR3 protein: CSVRVGEKLFF
D gene: -; V gene: TRBV27; J gene: TRBJ1-2; clone size: -; CDR3 DNA: TGTGCCAGCAGTCCCCTAGAGGTTTCTAACTATGGCTACACCTTC; CDR3 protein: CASSPLEVSNYGYTF
D gene: TRBD2; V gene: TRBV7-6; J gene: TRBJ2-2; clone size: -; CDR3 DNA: TGTGCCAGCAGCTTACTAGCGGGGGGACCCACCGGGGAGCTGTTTTTT; CDR3 protein: CASSLLAGGPTGELFF
D gene: -; V gene: TRBV5-1; J gene: TRBJ1-1; clone size: -; CDR3 DNA: TGCGCCAGCAGCTTGGGTTGGAGGATACCGAACACTGAAGCTTTCTTT; CDR3 protein: CASSLGWRIPNTEAFF
D gene: -; V gene: TRBV10-3; J gene: TRBJ1-2; clone size: -; CDR3 DNA: TGTGCCATCAGTGAGCCGGACAATTCCTATGGCTACACCTTC; CDR3 protein: CAISEPDNSYGYTF
D gene: -; V gene: TRBV6-1; J gene: TRBJ2-7; clone size: -; CDR3 DNA: TGTGCCAGCAGTTTTACATGGCCGGGAGAGCAGTACTTC; CDR3 protein: CASSFTWPGEQYF
D gene: -; V gene: TRBV5-4; J gene: TRBJ1-3; clone size: -; CDR3 DNA: TGTGCCAGCAGCTTGTCAGCAGGGCGACCGCTCTCTGGAAACACCATATATTTT; CDR3 protein: CASSLSAGRPLSGNTIYF
D gene: -; V gene: TRBV30; J gene: TRBJ2-3; clone size: -; CDR3 DNA: TGTGCCTGGAGTGTTGGGGGCGATAATACGCAGTATTTT; CDR3 protein: CAWSVGGDNTQYF
D gene: -; V gene: TRBV30; J gene: TRBJ2-7; clone size: -; CDR3 DNA: TGTGCCTGGAGTGTAGGTCCGGGCGAGCAGTACTTC; CDR3 protein: CAWSVGPGEQYF
D gene: -; V gene: TRBV2; J gene: TRBJ1-1; clone size: -; CDR3 DNA: TGTGCCAGCAGTGAAGCTATAAGCAGGGTTTACACTGAAGCTTTCTTT; CDR3 protein: CASSEAISRVYTEAFF
D gene: TRBD1; V gene: TRBV28; J gene: TRBJ2-7; clone size: -; CDR3 DNA: TGTGCCAGCAGTTTGGCGGGGACAGGGTCAGGTGAGCAGTACTTC; CDR3 protein: CASSLAGTGSGEQYF
D gene: TRBD1; V gene: TRBV19; J gene: TRBJ1-1; clone size: once; CDR3 DNA: TGTGCCAGTAGTATCCTCCAGGGGGCGAAGACTGAAGCTTTCTTT; CDR3 protein: CASSILQGAKTEAFF
D gene: -; V gene: TRBV6-5; J gene: TRBJ1-1; clone size: once; CDR3 DNA: TGTGCCAGCAGACCAGGGGTGAAGGGCACTGAAGCTTTCTTT; CDR3 protein: CASRPGVKGTEAFF
D gene: -; V gene: TRBV6-5; J gene: TRBJ2-7; clone size: -; CDR3 DNA: TGTGCCAGCAGTGGGGCGGAGAGCTCCTACGAGCAGTACTTC; CDR3 protein: CASSGAESSYEQYF
D gene: -; V gene: TRBV5-1; J gene: TRBJ2-3; clone size: -; CDR3 DNA: TGCGCCAGCAGCTTGAATATAGATACGCAGTATTTT; CDR3 protein: CASSLNIDTQYF
D gene: -; V gene: TRBV2; J gene: TRBJ1-5; clone size: -; CDR3 DNA: TGTGCCAGCAGTGAACGAGTGGCAGGGGCAAGCAATCAGCCCCAGCATTTT; CDR3 protein: CASSERVAGASNQPQHF
D gene: -; V gene: TRBV5-4; J gene: TRBJ1-3; clone size: -; CDR3 DNA: TGTGCCAGCAGCTTCGACACTGGAAACACCATATATTTT; CDR3 protein: CASSFDTGNTIYF
D gene: TRBD1; V gene: TRBV5-1; J gene: TRBJ1-1; clone size: -; CDR3 DNA: TGCGCCAGCAGCTTGGAACCTACAGGGGGCAGTGAAGCTTTCTTT; CDR3 protein: CASSLEPTGGSEAFF
D gene: -; V gene: TRBV2; J gene: TRBJ2-7; clone size: -; CDR3 DNA: TGTGCCAGCAGAGCTCTATACGAGCAGTACTTC; CDR3 protein: CASRALYEQYF
D gene: -; V gene: TRBV2; J gene: TRBJ1-5; clone size: -; CDR3 DNA: TGTGCCAGCAGTGGCCAGGCAAAGAGTCAGCCCCAGCATTTT; CDR3 protein: CASSGQAKSQPQHF
D gene: -; V gene: TRBV5-7; J gene: TRBJ2-6; clone size: -; CDR3 DNA: TGTGCCAGCAGCTTGCCAGGCCAATCTGGGGCCAACGTCCTGACTTTC; CDR3 protein: CASSLPGQSGANVLTF
D gene: TRBD2; V gene: TRBV5-5; J gene: TRBJ2-6; clone size: -; CDR3 DNA: TGTGCCAGCAGCTCCCCGGGAGGGGATGGGGCCAACGTCCTGACTTTC; CDR3 protein: CASSSPGGDGANVLTF